Here is one T cell receptor (beta chain) with its context. Its target antigen remains unknown. Base qualities are not provided; no much larger clone lies one nucleotide away. The library came from the immunoSEQ multiplex PCR assay. The multiplex PCR relied on a mix of 60 forward primers for TCR Vbeta segments and 13 reverse primers for TCR Jbeta segments. The CDR3 region of rearranged TCR beta genes was amplified from genomic DNA with a multiplex PCR assay. On the Illumina HiSeq System, the amplified TCR beta libraries were sequenced as 87-base-pair reads. On the authors' methods: In a later analysis, tens of millions of unique TCR beta chains were counted across the approximately 640 repertoires, and approximately 11 million of these chains were shared by at least two donors. A nearest-neighbor algorithm error-corrected the raw reads and collapsed the reads into unique sequences, merging closely related sequences to remove PCR and sequencing errors. Alignment of CDR3 sequences to IMGT reference sequences was used to assign V, D and J gene segments. For a sequence to be retained, a match of at least six nucleotides was required to both a V gene segment and a J gene segment. Rearrangements were called productive when the CDR3 lacked stop codons and stayed in frame with V and J; all others were non-productive. Following IMGT convention, CDR3 was defined as the stretch from the second conserved V-encoded cysteine up to the conserved J-encoded phenylalanine. The earlier analysis of 587 of the donors excluded sequences that lacked an unambiguous match to a single V gene segment. In an earlier analysis of some 590 of the donors, V segments were called functional above 56.7% productive rearrangements and were called segregating when the between-donor standard deviation exceeded 5%. A statistical classification framework was developed to diagnose cytomegalovirus status using the catalog of TCR beta chain sequences. In a later analysis, V and J genes were assigned by comparing TCR nucleotide sequences against IMGT/GENE-DB human TR gene sequences. The TCRdist pipeline was used in a later analysis to assign CDR3 sequences and most-parsimonious VDJ recombination scenarios. In a later analysis, every TCR beta chain was defined by the combination of its CDR3 amino acid sequence and its V-gene family, and reads without a unique V-gene family were dropped. A later analysis removed several hundred highly shared, low-generation-probability nucleotide sequences to deal with suspected cross-contamination and a sequencing artifact. A later analysis calculated a clonal expansion index for each public chain from normalized within-repertoire ranks of inferred template counts. A later analysis computed generation probabilities with a VDJ recombination model fitted to out-of-frame rearrangements, and checked the results against IGoR. A later analysis scored TCR-TCR, TCR-HLA and TCR-CMV co-occurrence with hypergeometric tests, applying a repertoire-size bias correction to TCR pairs. A later analysis estimated false discovery rates by permuting HLA or CMV assignments 20 times. In a later analysis, co-occurring TCRs were grouped using DBSCAN, with TCRdist sequence similarity added in when clustering inside HLA-allele-positive subsets. Repertoires with fewer than 30,000 or more than 120,000 public chains were left out of co-occurrence clustering, as were five repertoires with anomalous nucleotide sharing. TCRdb mirrors the immuneACCESS table, restricted to in-frame sequences. Some clones are absent from its copies; in checked studies, under half trace to an unresolved V gene, and the reason for the others is unknown. The V and J calls and clone size were taken over from that table, and D and trimming were inferred from the DNA. This sample lists about 170,000 clones; around 78% were detected once. 0.6% to 0.9% of the sample rests with the top ten.

The cohort was made up of roughly 670 healthy bone marrow donors. At the time of sampling, every cohort member was nominally healthy, though immune exposures that went unrecorded were likely present. The donor was CMV seronegative and belonged to the group of under 400 seronegative cohort members. A peripheral blood sample was provided by each donor, and peripheral blood mononuclear cells were used for TCR beta sequencing. The Qiagen DNeasy Blood Extraction Kit was used to extract genomic DNA from the blood cell samples. This entry belongs to a study of cytomegalovirus exposure and HLA in healthy donors (dated by TCRdb to about 2017). Looking at the study overall: An earlier analysis of roughly 630 of the donors reported 276 Gb of sequence data and 100 million to 130 million unique TCR beta sequences from about 179 million T cells. In a later analysis, previously published TCR beta repertoires from more than 500 donors were re-analyzed and high-resolution HLA genotyping was added so that TCR occurrence patterns could be studied. The study aimed to test whether signatures of past pathogen exposure could be identified by cataloging public T cell receptors. Rather than using new phenotypic data, the later analysis identified candidate immune exposures from TCR beta sequences and from how often those sequences occurred across donors. In a later genetic analysis, genome-wide SNP genotypes for about three fifths of the roughly 670 donors were used, and that subset was treated as a discovery cohort. Of the roughly 400 genotyped donors, approximately 82% fell in the genetic ancestry cluster associated with self-reported Caucasian donors. To predict cytomegalovirus infection status, the study combined high-throughput TCR immunosequencing, statistical association of individual TCRs with disease status, and machine learning. Every discovery cohort repertoire had been produced on one sequencing platform. Donor age, sex, ethnicity and CMV serostatus were collected together with the repertoire data. Across around 400 genotyped donors of the cohort, an average of about 220,000 unique TCR beta nucleotide sequences per donor were sequenced, and roughly a sixth of those sequences were non-productive. HLA typing included class I and class II loci at four-digit resolution. In an earlier analysis of 500 to 650 of the donors, high-throughput TCR beta sequencing was used to judge whether each TCR beta V gene segment behaved as functional or pseudogenic. The number of typed donors differed by locus: about 629-630 for A, B, C, DRB1 and DQB1; approximately 540 for DQA1; 606 for DPA1; and 450 to 480 for DPB1. A separate validation cohort of roughly 130 different subjects was used in addition to the approximately 640-subject first cohort. The study profiled the T cell repertoires of hundreds of subjects by immunosequencing and related them to cytomegalovirus serostatus. An early release covering 550 to 650 HLA-typed donors comprised 250 to 350 gigabases of sequencing data and tens of millions of unique TCR sequences. Because of strong linkage in the cohort, four to six DR-DQ haplotypes were treated as single units for association and clustering. Points the paper makes about the study in general: According to a later analysis, parvovirus B19, influenza, CMV and Epstein-Barr virus appeared linked to several top co-occurrence clusters. Because HLA typing was unavailable for some donors at each locus, only the typed subset was used in association tests. In a later analysis, HLA-associated TCR beta chains were found to be more clonally expanded and to have lower generation probabilities than equally common non-associated chains. The presence/absence analyses assumed that sequencing depth was roughly uniform across donors, and that assumption may not be true. A later analysis found that TCR association rates varied across HLA loci, with DRB1 alleles showing the most associated TCRs and HLA-C alleles the fewest. In vitro tests confirmed that a few of the cytomegalovirus-associated TCR beta chains recognize cytomegalovirus antigens. A later genetic analysis associated a missense DCLRE1C variant with V-gene and J-gene trimming of TCR beta chains, and an independent cohort replicated the association. The classifier was reported to diagnose cytomegalovirus status with high specificity and sensitivity in both the original and validation cohorts. The study gave a list of some 150 TCR beta chains associated with cytomegalovirus. When HLA alleles, especially DR and DQ, strongly co-occurred, attributing TCR associations to individual alleles was difficult. Compared with the 666-donor mean, donors in an Asian-associated ancestry cluster had fewer N-insertions in productive TCRs, according to a later genetic analysis. The authors suggested that the approach could potentially be generalized to other disease states and immunological phenotypes. Correlated functional status among segregating V segments might reflect linkage disequilibrium, but an unknown experimental factor could not be ruled out. At a false discovery rate of 0.05, a later analysis linked 15,000 to 20,000 TCR beta sequences to specific HLA alleles. A further reported finding was that TCR beta sequences accurately predicted the HLA-A and HLA-B alleles for most subjects in the first cohort. Some IMGT-functional V segments, including TRBV6-2 and TRBV6-3, could not be told apart with the 87-base-pair reads, so those segments were excluded. Because counts were too low, some 16 rarely observed V segments, including chromosome 9 orphons, were excluded from the earlier analysis of about 500 of the donors. Across donors, most TCR sequences were observed very rarely, whereas some public TCRs were present in many individuals. According to a later analysis, most CMV-associated TCR beta chains appeared to be HLA-restricted, and the HLA associations seemed to be driven largely by CMV exposure. In an earlier analysis of approximately 590 of the donors, most TCR beta V segments appeared in productive rearrangements about 87% or about 30% of the time, broadly matching IMGT annotations. The sequencing pipeline was judged likely to have produced a cluster of highly shared sequence variants as a technical artifact. Immune exposure information for the cohort was limited to CMV serostatus. The cohort was sequenced for TCR beta chains only, and without alpha or paired-chain data the features that could be detected were limited.

Cut back by 4 bases and 0 bases, the V and J ends lie 12 bases apart. The CDR1 and CDR2 encoded by the germline V gene are SGHRS and YFSETQ. Its CDR3 holds 15 amino acids, cysteine through phenylalanine. Just the 45-base CDR3 DNA is kept, in frame starting at base 1. The rearrangement combines TRBV5-1 with TRBJ2-3; TRBD2 could be the D gene, as 6 bases match. The clonotype originates from a female donor in good health and CMV-seronegative. The sequenced sample consisted of PBMCs. The DNA sequence follows: TGCGCCAGCAGCATTCAGGGAGGTAGCACAGATACGCAGTATTTT. It encodes CASSIQGGSTDTQYF.